These 24 T cell receptor beta chains share one sample of origin, sequenced in a study of shared clonotypes between healthy human individuals. TCRdb keeps only in-frame clones here, not all; method: immunoSEQ multiplex PCR. The sample contains approximately 2.5 million clones, over 85% of which appear only once. Sequences were obtained from naive CD4+ T cells sorted from blood. This sample's subset: CD45RA+ positively selected. These receptors came from a man younger than 35 in good health.

Concerning this clone: Within the sample, other DNA sequences also encode this same CDR3. CDR3 loop: CASSIGDRGNQPQHF. For the CDR3, the DNA is TGTGCCAGTAGTATCGGAGACCGGGGCAATCAGCCCCAGCATTTT. This rearrangement joins TRBV19 to TRBJ1-5; D gene uncertain. The CDR3 spans 15 residues. V lost 3 bases, J lost 2 bases, and 11 bases lay in between. CDR1 and CDR2 (germline): LNHDA, SQIVND (reference sequence). Drawing the rest from reference TRBV19 and TRBJ1-5, the complete variable domain is DGGITQSPKYLFRKEGQNVTLSCEQNLNHDAMYWYRQDPGQGLRLIYYSQIVNDFQKGDIAEGYSVSREKKESFPLTVTSAQKNPTAFYLCASSIGDRGNQPQHFGDGTRLSIL.

The chain joins TRBV4-1 to TRBJ2-2; D is possibly TRBD1 or TRBD2 (5 bases each). The CDR3 spans 16 residues. V was trimmed by 2 bases and J by 0 bases, leaving 10 bases between them. CDR1 is MGHRA, CDR2 YSYEKL, per germline. Here the CDR3 reads CASSQLGGSNTGELFF. DNA for the CDR3: TGCGCCAGCAGCCAACTTGGGGGATCGAACACCGGGGAGCTGTTTTTT.

The V gene is TRBV5-1, the J gene TRBJ2-7; D not certain. Germline V CDR1 and CDR2: SGHRS, YFSETQ. The germline V and J ends were trimmed by 0 bases and 2 bases, with 9 bases remaining between them. The CDR3 length is 14 residues. CDR3 region: CASSLERVAYEQYF. In DNA form, the CDR3 reads TGCGCCAGCAGCTTGGAAAGGGTAGCCTACGAGCAGTACTTC.

The V and J genes are TRBV6-5 and TRBJ2-2, with D possibly TRBD1 on 5 matching bases. Germline-derived CDR1 and CDR2 are MNHEY and SVGAGI. Trimming shortened V by 2 bases and J by 4 bases, and 8 bases separated the two germline ends. The CDR3 is 14 residues long. CDR3 bases: TGTGCCAGCAGTTACATCCAGGGCACCGGGGAGCTGTTTTTT. Protein: CASSYIQGTGELFF.

This clone was seen a single time. The rearrangement uses TRBV5-8 and TRBJ2-7, with TRBD1 matching over 7 bases. The CDR3 runs to 17 residues. Trimming removed 2 bases from V and 0 bases from J; junction bases left unmatched: 11. CDR1 is SGHTS and CDR2 is YDEGEE in the germline V gene. CDR3 in amino acids: CASSFLQGTTYSYEQYF. The CDR3 bases are TGTGCCAGCAGCTTCCTACAGGGGACAACCTACTCCTACGAGCAGTACTTC.

The J gene is TRBJ2-1, the V gene TRBV7-9; 12 nucleotides agree with TRBD2. V gave up 0 bases and J gave up 3 bases; unmatched junction bases: 6. The CDR3 sequence is 18 residues long. The germline CDR1 and CDR2 sequences are SEHNR and FQNEAQ (reference sequence). The CDR3, as DNA: TGTGCCAGCAGCTTAGCGGGGACTAGCGGGTCGATCTACAATGAGCAGTTCTTC. It codes for CASSLAGTSGSIYNEQFF.

The rearrangement links TRBV5-5 to TRBJ1-1; maybe TRBD1 (6 bases). V was clipped by 2 bases and J by 5 bases, with 13 bases between them. Germline loops: CDR1 SGHKS, CDR2 YYEKEE (reference sequence). The CDR3 covers 14 residues. CDR3 region: CASSFQGQWTEAFF. The CDR3 DNA is TGTGCCAGCAGCTTCCAGGGGCAGTGGACTGAAGCTTTCTTT.

The V gene is TRBV28, the J gene TRBJ1-2; 10 bases are shared with TRBD1. This CDR3 is 16 amino acids long. Unmatched junction bases numbered 10, after V lost 4 bases and J lost 5 bases. Germline values: CDR1 MDHEN, CDR2 SYDVKM. The DNA for the CDR3 is TGTGCCAGCAGTTCACCCGCCCCGGACAGGGGGTATGGCTACACCTTC. Translation gives CASSSPAPDRGYGYTF.

With respect to this clone: The sample carries other DNA sequences with the same CDR3. V gene TRBV5-1 combines with J gene TRBJ2-7, with unresolved D. CDR1 and CDR2 from the germline V gene are SGHRS and YFSETQ. V lost 0 bases, J lost 0 bases, and 4 bases lay in between. The CDR3 contains 13 residues. The CDR3, as DNA: TGCGCCAGCAGCTTGGTAGGCTCCTACGAGCAGTACTTC. Encoded protein: CASSLVGSYEQYF.

CDR3 sequence (DNA): TGCGCCAGCAGCCAAGAATACGGGACCCCCTACGAGCAGTACTTC. Translating gives CASSQEYGTPYEQYF. J is TRBJ2-7 and V is TRBV4-3; either TRBD1 or TRBD2 may fit D (5 bases each). From germline, CDR1 is LGHNA and CDR2 YSLEER. The CDR3 is 15 amino acids. Trimming shortened V by 0 bases and J by 2 bases, and 11 bases separated the two germline ends.

The chain links TRBV7-9 to TRBJ2-3, with 9 nucleotides matching TRBD2. The germline CDR1 and CDR2 sequences are SEHNR and FQNEAQ (reference sequence). V shed 4 bases, J shed 6 bases, and the junction held 14 bases outside the gene matches. This CDR3 contains 17 residues. CDR3 in amino acids: CASSSPRASGKVDTQYF. The CDR3 DNA is TGTGCCAGCAGCTCCCCCCGGGCTAGCGGGAAAGTGGATACGCAGTATTTT.

The chain employs TRBV5-3 and TRBJ2-7; D is unresolved. TRBV5-3 is recorded as an ORF, its role being uncertain. The CDR3 is made up of 18 amino acids. V gave up 2 bases and J gave up 0 bases, with 21 bases separating them. The CDR3 DNA sequence: TGTGCCAGAAGCTTAGTCTCCCTCCTAGACAAGAGCTCCTACGAGCAGTACTTC. It is translated as CARSLVSLLDKSSYEQYF.

V gene TRBV5-6 combines with J gene TRBJ2-1; the D call may be TRBD1 or TRBD2 (6 bases each). CDR1 and CDR2 (germline): SGHDT, YYEEEE. The CDR3 covers 15 residues. Trimming took 5 bases from V and 5 from J, leaving 17 bases between them. The CDR3 here is CASRHPRGRDNEQFF. In DNA form, the CDR3 reads TGTGCCAGCAGGCACCCTCGGGGGCGGGACAATGAGCAGTTCTTC.

The genes are TRBV4-2 and TRBJ1-1; a possible D gene is TRBD1 (6 bases). V lost 5 bases to trimming and J lost 2 bases, with 15 bases between them. The CDR3 runs 15 residues. The V gene's germline CDR1 is LGHNA and CDR2 YNFKEQ. Written as DNA, the CDR3 is TGTGCCAGCAGCGAAGTGGGGGCGGTTAACACTGAAGCTTTCTTT. This encodes CASSEVGAVNTEAFF.

The V call is TRBV5-8, the J call TRBJ2-5, with D tentatively TRBD1 (5 bases). The germline CDR1 and CDR2 sequences are SGHTS and YDEGEE. This CDR3 region has 15 residues. The germline V and J ends were trimmed by 0 bases and 5 bases, with 14 bases remaining between them. The CDR3 DNA reads TGTGCCAGCAGCTTGGCCGGTAGGGGATCGGAGACCCAGTACTTC. Translation gives CASSLAGRGSETQYF.

J is TRBJ1-1 and V is TRBV5-1; maybe TRBD1 (5 bases). The ends were cut back, 4 bases at V and 3 bases at J, with 13 bases in the middle. Germline V gene data show CDR1 as SGHRS and CDR2 as YFSETQ. This CDR3 is built from 14 residues. CDR3 nucleotides: TGCGCCAGCAGCGGGGACGGGTTGGACACTGAAGCTTTCTTT. Its protein is CASSGDGLDTEAFF.

This clone occurred a few times. Its ends do not fully match the called genes, so a read error is possible. The chain combines TRBV4-1 with TRBJ1-1; 8 bases are shared with TRBD1. This CDR3 spans 12 amino acids. In germline, CDR1 is MGHRA, CDR2 YSYEKL. This CDR3 is CASSHDRQGRSF. CDR3 nucleotides: TGCGCCAGCAGCCATGACCGACAGGGGAGATCGTTT.

The chain has TRBV5-5 and TRBJ1-4, with D uncertain. CDR1 is SGHKS, CDR2 YYEKEE, per germline (reference sequence). Trimming took off 1 base at V and 0 bases at J, with 16 bases between the two ends. The CDR3 extends over 18 amino acids. CDR3 bases: TGTGCCAGCAGCTTGAGGGCCACTATTCCTGCAACTAATGAAAAACTGTTTTTT. Amino acid sequence: CASSLRATIPATNEKLFF. Together with reference TRBV5-5 and TRBJ1-4, the CDR3 gives the full variable domain: DAGVTQSPTHLIKTRGQQVTLRCSPISGHKSVSWYQQVLGQGPQFIFQYYEKEERGRGNFPDRFSARQFPNYSSELNVNALLLGDSALYLCASSLRATIPATNEKLFFGSGTQLSVL.

The chain links TRBV2 to TRBJ1-3; D is unclear. V was trimmed by 9 bases and J by 8 bases, leaving 11 bases between them. Per germline, CDR1 SNHLY and CDR2 FYNNEI. This CDR3 region has 11 residues. The CDR3 region has the DNA TGTGCCAGTAGGTCCGTATACACCATATATTTT. It translates to CASRSVYTIYF.

This clone was picked up one time. The gene calls are TRBV9 and TRBJ1-4, with D unresolved. There are 15 residues in the CDR3. From germline, CDR1 is SGDLS and CDR2 YYNGEE. V was pared by 4 bases and J by 5 bases, with 15 bases between. CDR3 sequence: CASSKPGVQNEKLFF. The CDR3 region has the DNA TGTGCCAGCAGCAAACCGGGAGTCCAAAATGAAAAACTGTTTTTT.

CDR3 amino acids: CASSIKGPSLAKNIQYF. The CDR3 DNA reads as TGTGCCAGTAGTATCAAGGGGCCGTCCTTAGCCAAAAACATTCAGTACTTC. V gene TRBV19 combines with J gene TRBJ2-4; possibly TRBD1 for D (5 bases). Per the germline V gene, CDR1 is LNHDA and CDR2 is SQIVND (reference sequence). The CDR3 has 17 amino acids. V was trimmed by 3 bases and J by 0 bases, leaving 15 bases between them. Full variable domain (missing parts from reference TRBV19 and TRBJ2-4): DGGITQSPKYLFRKEGQNVTLSCEQNLNHDAMYWYRQDPGQGLRLIYYSQIVNDFQKGDIAEGYSVSREKKESFPLTVTSAQKNPTAFYLCASSIKGPSLAKNIQYFGAGTRLSVL.

CDR3 residues: CASSREGRGSGNTIYF. In nucleotides, the CDR3 is TGCGCCAGCAGCCGTGAGGGACGTGGCTCTGGAAACACCATATATTTT. This chain links TRBV5-1 with TRBJ1-3; weak D call: TRBD1 (5 bases). Deletions cut 4 bases from V and 0 bases from J, with 14 bases between. The CDR3 runs 16 residues. Germline assignment: CDR1 SGHRS and CDR2 YFSETQ.

This rearrangement joins TRBV4-1 to TRBJ2-5; D gene uncertain. The CDR3 is 13 residues long. Germline V lookup: CDR1 MGHRA, CDR2 YSYEKL. Trimming took 4 bases from V and 2 from J, leaving 8 bases between them. The CDR3 sequence is CASSLELQETQYF. In DNA, the CDR3 is TGCGCCAGCAGCCTTGAGCTACAAGAGACCCAGTACTTC.

The gene calls are TRBV5-1 and TRBJ2-3; possibly TRBD1 or TRBD2 for D (5 bases each). Germline V CDR1 and CDR2: SGHRS, YFSETQ. Trimming left V 6 bases short and J 2 bases short, with 19 bases between. The CDR3 contains 16 residues. CDR3 bases: TGCGCCAGCACCGGGACGGGATCAAAATCCACAGATACGCAGTATTTT. It yields the protein CASTGTGSKSTDTQYF.